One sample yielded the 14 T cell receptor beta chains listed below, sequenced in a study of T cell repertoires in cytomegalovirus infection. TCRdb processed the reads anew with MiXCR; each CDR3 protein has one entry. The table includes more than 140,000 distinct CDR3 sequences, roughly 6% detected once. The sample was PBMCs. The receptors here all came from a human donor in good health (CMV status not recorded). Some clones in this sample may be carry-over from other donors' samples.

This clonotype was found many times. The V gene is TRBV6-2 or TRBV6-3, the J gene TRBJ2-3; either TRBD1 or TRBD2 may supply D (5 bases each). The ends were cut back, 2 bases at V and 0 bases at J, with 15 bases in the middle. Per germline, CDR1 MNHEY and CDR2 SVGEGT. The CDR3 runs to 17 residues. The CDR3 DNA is TGTGCCAGCAGTTACGTAGGTCCGGGGCAGAGCACAGATACGCAGTATTTT. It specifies CASSYVGPGQSTDTQYF.

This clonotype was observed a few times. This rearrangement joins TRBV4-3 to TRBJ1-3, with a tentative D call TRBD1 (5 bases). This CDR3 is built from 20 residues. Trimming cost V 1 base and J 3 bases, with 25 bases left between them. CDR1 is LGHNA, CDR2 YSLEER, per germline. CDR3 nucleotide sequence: TGCGCCAGCAGCCAAGCCCGAACGTCGCGCCCGGGGGGAAGTGGAAACACCATATATTTT. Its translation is CASSQARTSRPGGSGNTIYF.

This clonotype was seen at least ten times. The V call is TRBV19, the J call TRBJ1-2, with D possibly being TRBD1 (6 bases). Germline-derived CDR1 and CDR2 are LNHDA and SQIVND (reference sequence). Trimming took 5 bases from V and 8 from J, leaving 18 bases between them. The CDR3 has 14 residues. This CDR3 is CASSGSLGQPGYTF. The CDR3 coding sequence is TGTGCCAGTAGTGGAAGCCTGGGACAACCGGGCTACACCTTC.

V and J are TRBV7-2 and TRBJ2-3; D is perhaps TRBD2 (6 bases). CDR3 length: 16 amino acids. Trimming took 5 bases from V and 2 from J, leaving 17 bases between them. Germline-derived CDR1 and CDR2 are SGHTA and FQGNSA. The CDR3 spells CASSRGGRSFTDTQYF. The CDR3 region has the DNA TGTGCCAGCAGCCGCGGAGGGCGGAGTTTCACAGATACGCAGTATTTT.

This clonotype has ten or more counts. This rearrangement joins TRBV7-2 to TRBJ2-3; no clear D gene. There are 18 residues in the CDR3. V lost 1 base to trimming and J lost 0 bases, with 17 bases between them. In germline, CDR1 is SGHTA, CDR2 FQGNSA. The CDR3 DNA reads TGTGCCAGCAGCTTAGGAGGTTTTGGGGATACGAGCACAGATACGCAGTATTTT. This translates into CASSLGGFGDTSTDTQYF.

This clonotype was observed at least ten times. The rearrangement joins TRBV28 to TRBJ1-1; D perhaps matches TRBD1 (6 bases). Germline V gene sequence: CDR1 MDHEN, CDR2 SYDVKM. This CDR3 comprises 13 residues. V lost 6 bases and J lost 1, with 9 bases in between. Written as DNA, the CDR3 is TGTGCCAGCAGACCGACAGGGAACACTGAAGCTTTCTTT. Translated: CASRPTGNTEAFF.

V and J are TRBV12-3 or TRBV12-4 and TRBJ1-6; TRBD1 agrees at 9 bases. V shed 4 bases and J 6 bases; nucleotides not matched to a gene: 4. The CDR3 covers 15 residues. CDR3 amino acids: CASSSQGAGNSPLHF. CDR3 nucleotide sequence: TGTGCCAGCAGTTCACAGGGGGCGGGTAATTCACCCCTCCACTTT.

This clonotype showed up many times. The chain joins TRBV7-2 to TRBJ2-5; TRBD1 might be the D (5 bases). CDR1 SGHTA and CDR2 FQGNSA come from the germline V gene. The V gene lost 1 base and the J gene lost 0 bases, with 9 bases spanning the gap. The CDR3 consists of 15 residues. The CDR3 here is CASSLDAGNQETQYF. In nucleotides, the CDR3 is TGTGCCAGCAGCTTAGATGCAGGGAACCAAGAGACCCAGTACTTC.

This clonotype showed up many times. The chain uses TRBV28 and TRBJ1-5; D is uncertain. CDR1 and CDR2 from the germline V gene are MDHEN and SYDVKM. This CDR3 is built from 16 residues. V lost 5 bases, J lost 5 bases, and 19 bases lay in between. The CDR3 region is CASSATDGGFYQPQHF. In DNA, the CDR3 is TGTGCCAGCAGTGCGACGGACGGTGGTTTTTATCAGCCCCAGCATTTT. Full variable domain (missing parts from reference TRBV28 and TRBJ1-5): DVKVTQSSRYLVKRTGEKVFLECVQDMDHENMFWYRQDPGLGLRLIYFSYDVKMKEKGDIPEGYSVSREKKERFSLILESASTNQTSMYLCASSATDGGFYQPQHFGDGTRLSIL.

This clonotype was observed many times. The CDR3 region is CASSLATGTSGGAKNIQYF. The CDR3 coding sequence is TGTGCCAGCAGCTTAGCTACCGGGACTAGCGGGGGGGCCAAAAACATTCAGTACTTC. This chain joins TRBV7-2 and TRBJ2-4; 15 bases align to TRBD2. Germline-derived CDR1 and CDR2 are SGHTA and FQGNSA. The CDR3 loop spans 19 amino acids. V gave up 0 bases and J gave up 1 base; unmatched junction bases: 4.

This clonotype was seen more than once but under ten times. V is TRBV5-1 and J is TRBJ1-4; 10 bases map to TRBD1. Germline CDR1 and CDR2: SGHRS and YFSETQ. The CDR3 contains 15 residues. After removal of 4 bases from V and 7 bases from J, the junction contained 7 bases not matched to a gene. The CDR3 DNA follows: TGCGCCAGCAGCGTGGAGGGGACAGGGGTTGAAAAACTGTTTTTT. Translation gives CASSVEGTGVEKLFF.

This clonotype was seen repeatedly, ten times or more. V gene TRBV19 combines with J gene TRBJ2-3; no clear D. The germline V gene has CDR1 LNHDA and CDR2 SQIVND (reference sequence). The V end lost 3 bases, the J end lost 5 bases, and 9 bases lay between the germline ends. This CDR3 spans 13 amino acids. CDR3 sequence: CASSMGRKDTQYF. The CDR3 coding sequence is TGTGCCAGTAGTATGGGCCGGAAAGATACGCAGTATTTT.

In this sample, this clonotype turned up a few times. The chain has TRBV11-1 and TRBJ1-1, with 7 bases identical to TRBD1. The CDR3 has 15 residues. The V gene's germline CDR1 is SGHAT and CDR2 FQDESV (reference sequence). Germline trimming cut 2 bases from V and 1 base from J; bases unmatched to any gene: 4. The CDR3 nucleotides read TGTGCCAGCAGCTTATTGACAGGGTCGAACACTGAAGCTTTCTTT. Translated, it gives CASSLLTGSNTEAFF.

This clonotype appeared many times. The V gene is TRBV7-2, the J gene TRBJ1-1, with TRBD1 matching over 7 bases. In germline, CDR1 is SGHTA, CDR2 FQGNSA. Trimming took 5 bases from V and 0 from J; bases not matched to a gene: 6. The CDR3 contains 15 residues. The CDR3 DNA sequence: TGTGCCAGCAGCCAGGGGGGGGCGCTGAACACTGAAGCTTTCTTT. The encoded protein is CASSQGGALNTEAFF.